This T cell receptor (beta chain) was found in a study of cytomegalovirus exposure and HLA in healthy donors. Germline CDR1 is GTSNPN and CDR2 is SVGIG (reference sequence). The CDR3 has 15 amino acids. V shed 3 bases and J 9 bases; nucleotides not matched to a gene: 10. The PCR used 60 Vbeta and 13 Jbeta primers. Generated by immunoSEQ multiplex PCR, the TCRdb table keeps only in-frame clones and is missing some. Seen here are 65,000 to 90,000 clones, roughly 75% observed once, and the top ten hold around 4.2%. This sequence originates from a man aged 55 to 69 in good health and CMV-seronegative. Specimen: PBMCs. This chain joins TRBV30 and TRBJ1-6; 8 bases line up with TRBD1. The CDR3 protein is CAWRTRTGSGSPLHF. CDR3 DNA: TGTGCCTGGAGGACCCGGACAGGGAGTGGTTCACCCCTCCACTTT.